This record looks at one T cell receptor beta chain sequence and its context. In the original workflow: Reference gene primer amplification in the assay estimated nucleated cell counts. The method was immunoSEQ multiplex PCR; TCRdb's version includes in-frame clones alone and lacks a portion of them. From that table come the V and J calls and clone size; the DNA was used to work out D and trimming. The sample contains approximately 130,000 clones, around 85% of which appear only once. This sample was taken from a study of blood T cell repertoires in COVID-19. Study at large: Sites across the United States, Italy and Spain contributed samples from acute and convalescent COVID-19. T cells, B-cell-depleted T cells, or PBMCs provided the cDNA or gDNA that served as material.

The ends were cut back, 2 bases at V and 7 bases at J, with 16 bases in the middle. The CDR3 runs to 14 residues. CDR1 is SGHKS, CDR2 YYEKEE, per germline (reference sequence). The J gene is TRBJ2-7, the V gene TRBV5-5, with D possibly TRBD2 on 5 matching bases. Sequenced: peripheral blood. The sequence derives from a human donor in a cohort sampled during active COVID-19. Here the CDR3 DNA reads TGTGCCAGCAGCTTTCGGGGTCCAGTGAAGGAGCAGTACTTC. It encodes CASSFRGPVKEQYF.